This paragraph covers one T cell receptor (beta chain) sequence. The antigen is unknown. This entry is derived from a study of OX40 agonist ivuxolimab in advanced cancers. Study context: Each patient was given ivuxolimab into a vein every 2 weeks, at 0.01 to 10 mg/kg. The group had a mean age of roughly 56 years, ranged from about 20 to 79, and was approximately 81% male. Findings and caveats of the study: Among expanded peripheral T cells, antigen specificity went undetermined. Clonal expansion was among the lowest in partial responders at 0.1-3.0 mg/kg, especially CD8+.

Assay: immunoSEQ multiplex PCR; the TCRdb copy retains only in-frame clones and omits some. The profile shows more than 50,000 clones, about four fifths of them singletons. V was clipped by 5 bases and J by 3 bases, with 19 bases between them. The CDR3 consists of 17 residues. The V gene's germline CDR1 is SGHTA and CDR2 FQGNSA. This clonotype originated in an adult with an advanced solid tumor such as melanoma, head and neck, liver or kidney cancer. This chain connects TRBV7-2 to TRBJ1-4; TRBD1 is a possible D gene (6 bases). The sequencing here drew on CD4+ or CD8+ T cells sorted from blood, taken in a trial of the OX40 agonist ivuxolimab. This chain's CDR3 is CASSRFGRGEANEKLFF. CDR3 bases: TGTGCCAGCAGCCGATTCGGCAGGGGAGAGGCTAATGAAAAACTGTTTTTT.